A single count supports the clone carrying this TCR beta chain. What it binds is unknown. This specimen belongs to a study of blood T cells in healthy people across ages. Samples had at least 7 million PBMCs isolated from them. Combining a sample-barcoded 5' primer with a J-beta primer mix, a second PCR ran for roughly 6 to 12 cycles. Every individual sample yielded 3 million or more paired-end reads (each containing CDR3). MiXCR was run by TCRdb on the 5' RACE reads, yielding one entry per CDR3 protein. The table has 1.5 million to 2 million distinct CDR3 sequences, 49% seen once; the top ten hold more than 2%. Findings and limits, study-wide: Percentage of naive T cells showed a strong correlation with TCR beta diversity. A greater number of naive CD4+ cells and higher diversity distinguished long-lived donors from aged donors.

CDR1 and CDR2 (germline): MNHEY, SVGEGT. The CDR3 runs 14 residues. Trimming stripped 5 bases from V and 5 bases from J, with 15 bases between. This sequence joins TRBV6-2 or TRBV6-3 and TRBJ2-5; D is unresolved. The source material was blood. This receptor was identified in a woman aged 40 to 50 in good health. The DNA for the CDR3 is TGTGCCAGCAGTGAAGACGGCCTAAGGGAGACCCAGTACTTC. Amino acids: CASSEDGLRETQYF.